This T cell receptor beta chain was recovered during a study of T cells after yellow fever vaccination. TCRdb fed the 5' RACE reads into MiXCR, producing one record per CDR3 protein. Found here are about 260,000 distinct CDR3 sequences, over 10% of them singletons; the top ten hold about 0.51%. The CDR3 contains 16 residues. The ends lost 1 base at V and 3 bases at J; junction bases unmatched: 5. Concerning this clonotype itself: Antigen specificity is unknown.

Overall study results and limits: A minor fraction of clonotypes spanned both CD4 and CD8 compartments. In post-booster samples, most primary-vaccination clones reappeared (around 95% CD4, roughly 88% CD8).

This sample comprised CD4+ T cells sorted from PBMCs, obtained 45 days after the yellow fever booster vaccination. The receptor was isolated from a young man who received the YFV17D yellow fever vaccine. The genes are TRBV12-3 or TRBV12-4 and TRBJ2-3; 9 bases agree with TRBD2. The CDR3 DNA follows: TGTGCCAGCAGTTTAGTAGCGGGAGTGGGGACAGATACGCAGTATTTT. It specifies CASSLVAGVGTDTQYF.